This T cell receptor (beta chain) came from a study of blood T cell repertoires in COVID-19. Study at large: The United States, Italy and Spain supplied acute and convalescent COVID-19 samples. Nucleic acid was either cDNA or gDNA, and it came from T cells, B-cell-depleted T cells, or PBMCs.

Patients in Seattle were enrolled during active infection, then followed longitudinally. Data came from immunoSEQ multiplex PCR; TCRdb stores just in-frame clones and leaves some out. The repertoire holds 100,000 to 150,000 clones, with about four fifths as singletons. V shed 1 base, J shed 4 bases, and the junction held 3 bases outside the gene matches. The CDR3 loop spans 16 amino acids. Germline loops: CDR1 KGHSH, CDR2 LQKENI. The table lists this clone with a count of one. This TCR came from a man aged 30 to 45 with COVID-19, enrolled during active disease. Sequenced input: peripheral blood. The V and J genes are TRBV18 and TRBJ2-2; 10 nucleotides line up with TRBD1. The CDR3 nucleotides read TGTGCCAGCTCACCACAGGGACAGGGGAGCACCGGGGAGCTGTTTTTT. This codes for CASSPQGQGSTGELFF. The full variable domain, in which reference TRBV18 and TRBJ2-2 provide the parts outside the CDR3, is NAGVMQNPRHLVRRRGQEARLRCSPMKGHSHVYWYRQLPEEGLKFMVYLQKENIIDESGMPKERFSAEFPKEGPSILRIQQVVRGDSAAYFCASSPQGQGSTGELFFGEGSRLTVL.